The next 8 T cell receptor beta chains were all read from a single sample in a study of vaccination and CD4 T cells after COVID-19. Sample treatment: approximately nine-day PBMC culture with coronavirus spike peptide pools or control peptides (ViraFEST assay). Their antigens are not known. The Oncomine TCR Beta short-read assay was applied to DNA of cultured CD4+ T cells. In TCRdb, the PCR reads were re-called with MiXCR into one record per CDR3 protein. The profile shows tens of thousands of distinct CDR3 sequences, 67% of them singletons. Sequenced material: CD4+ T cells from blood, cultured in vitro, taken after SARS-CoV-2 vaccination. The receptors derive from a human donor who received a COVID-19 vaccine.

The chain recombines TRBV20-1 with TRBJ2-5, with 10 nucleotides matching TRBD1. The V and J ends lost 3 bases and 5 bases, in that order; junction bases with no gene match: 6. Germline CDR1 is DFQATT and CDR2 is SNEGSKA (reference sequence). This CDR3 has 14 residues. The CDR3: CSASPGTGDETQYF. The CDR3 DNA reads as TGCAGTGCTAGCCCCGGGACAGGGGATGAGACCCAGTACTTC.

The V gene is TRBV20-1, the J gene TRBJ2-3; D call uncertain. Trimming took off 1 base at V and 0 bases at J, with 8 bases between the two ends. CDR1 and CDR2 (germline): DFQATT, SNEGSKA (reference sequence). The CDR3 spans 14 residues. For the CDR3, the DNA is TGCAGTGCTAGAGTGCGAGGAAGCACAGATACGCAGTATTTT. It translates to CSARVRGSTDTQYF.

The J gene is TRBJ2-3, the V gene TRBV6-1; D gene ambiguous. The V and J ends lost 3 bases and 4 bases respectively, with 8 bases between them. Germline V gives CDR1 MNHNS, CDR2 SASEGT. The CDR3 has 13 amino acids. The CDR3 DNA sequence: TGTGCCAGCAGTGATACCTTTCCAGATACGCAGTATTTT. The encoded protein is CASSDTFPDTQYF.

In this sample, this clonotype turned up a few times. This rearrangement joins TRBV19 to TRBJ2-2; D is ambiguous. V was shortened by 3 bases and J by 6 bases, with 8 bases between the two germline ends. The CDR3 sequence is 13 residues long. Germline V CDR1 and CDR2: LNHDA, SQIVND (reference sequence). In DNA form, the CDR3 reads TGTGCCAGTAGTATCCGGGCCTCCGGGGAGCTGTTTTTT. Residues: CASSIRASGELFF. Looking up the rest from reference TRBV19 and TRBJ2-2 gives the full variable domain: DGGITQSPKYLFRKEGQNVTLSCEQNLNHDAMYWYRQDPGQGLRLIYYSQIVNDFQKGDIAEGYSVSREKKESFPLTVTSAQKNPTAFYLCASSIRASGELFFGEGSRLTVL.

Only a few counts were recorded for this clonotype. The CDR3 reads CSAETGKGTDTQYF. CDR3 sequence (DNA): TGCAGTGCCGAAACAGGGAAGGGCACAGATACGCAGTATTTT. The chain is built from TRBV20-1 and TRBJ2-3; weak D call: TRBD1 (6 bases). Germline V gene sequence: CDR1 DFQATT, CDR2 SNEGSKA (reference sequence). V shed 6 bases and J shed 1 base, with 14 bases lying between them. The CDR3 runs 14 residues.

The genes are TRBV12-3 or TRBV12-4 and TRBJ1-1, with 7 bases fitting TRBD1. The V segment lost 5 bases and the J segment 3 bases; nucleotides outside the gene matches: 3. The CDR3 extends over 13 amino acids. CDR3 nucleotides: TGTGCCAGCAGTAGACAGGGTTACACTGAAGCTTTCTTT. Residues: CASSRQGYTEAFF.

The gene calls are TRBV19 and TRBJ2-2, with D possibly being TRBD1 (5 bases). This CDR3 spans 15 amino acids. Germline V lookup: CDR1 LNHDA, CDR2 SQIVND (reference sequence). V lost 6 bases and J lost 0, with 11 bases in between. CDR3 protein: CASRPTDTNTGELFF. CDR3 sequence (DNA): TGTGCCAGTAGGCCGACAGACACGAACACCGGGGAGCTGTTTTTT.

The rearrangement joins TRBV19 to TRBJ1-6, with a possible D match to TRBD1 (5 bases). Germline V lookup: CDR1 LNHDA, CDR2 SQIVND (reference sequence). The CDR3 covers 14 residues. V lost 4 bases and J 7 bases, leaving 11 bases between the germline ends. This chain's CDR3 is CASSTPGPNSPLHF. The DNA of the CDR3 is TGTGCCAGTAGTACCCCGGGGCCGAATTCACCCCTCCACTTT.